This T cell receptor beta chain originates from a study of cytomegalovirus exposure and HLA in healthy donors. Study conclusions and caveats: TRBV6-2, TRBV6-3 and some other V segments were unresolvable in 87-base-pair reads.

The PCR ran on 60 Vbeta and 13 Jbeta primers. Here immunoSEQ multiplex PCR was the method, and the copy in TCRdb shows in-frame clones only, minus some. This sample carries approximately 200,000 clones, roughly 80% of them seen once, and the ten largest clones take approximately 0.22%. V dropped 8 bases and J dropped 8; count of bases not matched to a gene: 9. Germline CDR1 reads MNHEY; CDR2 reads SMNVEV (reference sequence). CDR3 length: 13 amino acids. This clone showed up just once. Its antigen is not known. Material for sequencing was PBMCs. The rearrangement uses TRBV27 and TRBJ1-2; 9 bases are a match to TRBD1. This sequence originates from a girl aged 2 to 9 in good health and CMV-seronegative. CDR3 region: CASGNRGLEGYTF. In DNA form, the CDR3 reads TGTGCCAGCGGAAACAGGGGGCTGGAGGGCTACACCTTC.